The 2 T cell receptor beta chains in this list originate from one sample, sequenced in a study of T-cell memory formation after mild COVID-19. One entry per CDR3 protein results from TCRdb running MiXCR on the 5' RACE reads. The table records about 140,000 distinct CDR3 sequences, around 15% of them present only once. Sequencing was done on a sample of PBMCs or a T cell subset sorted from them (not recorded which). The receptor set was obtained from an adult woman who had mild COVID-19 (a few samples of this study predate the infection). Cell type and time point are not known.

This clonotype has just a few counts. In nucleotides, the CDR3 is TGTGCCAGCAGTGTAGGGGGATTCTATGGCTACACCTTC. Encoded protein: CASSVGGFYGYTF. The chain employs TRBV12-3 or TRBV12-4 and TRBJ1-2, with TRBD1 as a possible D gene (6 bases). V lost 5 bases to trimming and J lost 4 bases, with 11 bases between them. CDR3 length: 13 amino acids.

This clonotype was seen many times. This chain joins TRBV12-3 or TRBV12-4 and TRBJ2-7, with 10 bases lining up with TRBD2. The CDR3 length is 15 residues. Losses at the gene ends were 3 bases for V and 4 bases for J; bases not matched to a gene: 6. The CDR3 nucleotides are TGTGCCAGCAGTTTGCGTGCTAGCGGGAGTTACGAGCAGTACTTC. Encoded protein: CASSLRASGSYEQYF.